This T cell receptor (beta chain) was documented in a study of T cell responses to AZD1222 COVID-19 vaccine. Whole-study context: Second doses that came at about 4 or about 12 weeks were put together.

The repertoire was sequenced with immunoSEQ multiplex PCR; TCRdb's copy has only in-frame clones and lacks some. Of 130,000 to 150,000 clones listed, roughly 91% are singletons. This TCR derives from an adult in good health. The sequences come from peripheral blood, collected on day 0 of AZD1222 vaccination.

CDR3 amino acids: CASSMGPNSPLHF. The CDR3 DNA is TGCGCCAGCAGCATGGGACCTAATTCACCCCTCCACTTT. The chain is built from TRBV4-1 and TRBJ1-6, with D perhaps TRBD1 (5 bases). The CDR3 consists of 13 residues. Trimming left V 5 bases short and J 6 bases short, with 8 bases between. The germline gives CDR1 MGHRA, CDR2 YSYEKL.